What follows are 27 T cell receptor beta chains derived from one specimen sequenced in a study of CD8+CD57+ T cells in acquired aplastic anemia. Only patients with CD8+CD57+ cell expansion on flow cytometry were chosen for sequencing. Template material for TCR beta VDJ and CDR3 profiling consisted of genomic DNA. TCRdb processed the reads anew with MiXCR; each CDR3 protein has one entry. The repertoire has over 150,000 distinct CDR3 sequences, 71% of them found once; the top ten carry 40% to 60%. Sequencing used sorted CD4+, CD8+, or CD8+CD57+ T cells (not recorded which) from PBMCs. These receptors were collected from a human donor with aplastic anemia.

This clonotype was seen more than once but under ten times. J is TRBJ1-1 and V is TRBV29-1, with D perhaps matching TRBD1 (6 bases). Germline V gene sequence: CDR1 SQVTM, CDR2 ANQGSEA. Trimming took 6 bases from V and 5 from J, leaving 13 bases between them. The CDR3 is made up of 12 amino acids. The CDR3 coding sequence is TGCAGCGTGTACAGGGATCGAACTGAAGCTTTCTTT. Protein sequence: CSVYRDRTEAFF.

The rearrangement uses TRBV6-6 and TRBJ2-1, with 12 positions matching TRBD2. After removal of 9 bases from V and 4 bases from J, the junction contained 10 bases not matched to a gene. The CDR3 is made up of 16 amino acids. Germline V lookup: CDR1 MNHNY, CDR2 SVGAGI (reference sequence). CDR3 nucleotides: TGTGCCAGTGCGCTAGCGGGAGGGCCGGAGTACAATGAGCAGTTCTTC. Its protein product is CASALAGGPEYNEQFF.

The rearrangement joins TRBV19 to TRBJ1-1, with a weak D call TRBD1 (5 bases). From germline, CDR1 is LNHDA and CDR2 SQIVND (reference sequence). The V end lost 1 base, the J end lost 0 bases, and 6 bases lay between the germline ends. This CDR3 comprises 14 residues. DNA of the CDR3: TGTGCCAGTAGTATAGGGGGACTGAACACTGAAGCTTTCTTT. The encoded protein is CASSIGGLNTEAFF.

The CDR3 nucleotides read TGCAGTGCTAGGGGGCCGGACTACACAGATACGCAGTATTTT. Its protein product is CSARGPDYTDTQYF. V is TRBV20-1 and J is TRBJ2-3, with a weak D call TRBD2 (6 bases). Trimming removed 3 bases from V and 2 bases from J, with 12 bases in between. The CDR3 covers 14 residues. Germline CDR1 DFQATT, CDR2 SNEGSKA (reference sequence).

This rearrangement joins TRBV4-3 to TRBJ2-3; TRBD2 might be the D (5 bases). The germline V and J ends were trimmed by 1 base and 3 bases, with 11 bases remaining between them. Germline V gene sequence: CDR1 LGHNA, CDR2 YSLEER. The CDR3 length is 15 residues. The CDR3 sequence is CASSQGGEWTDTQYF. DNA of the CDR3: TGCGCCAGCAGCCAAGGTGGGGAGTGGACAGATACGCAGTATTTT.

The V and J genes are TRBV7-6 and TRBJ2-7; 9 nucleotides agree with TRBD1. J gave up 5 bases and V 5 bases, and 4 bases lay outside the gene matches. The CDR3 is 13 amino acids. CDR1 is SGHVS, CDR2 FNYEAQ, per germline. This CDR3 reads CASSRGQGNEQYF. The CDR3, as DNA: TGTGCCAGCAGCAGGGGACAGGGAAACGAGCAGTACTTC. The full variable domain, with the rest looked up from reference TRBV7-6 and TRBJ2-7, is GAGVSQSPRYKVTKRGQDVALRCDPISGHVSLYWYRQALGQGPEFLTYFNYEAQQDKSGLPNDRFSAERPEGSISTLTIQRTEQRDSAMYRCASSRGQGNEQYFGPGTRLTVT.

The chain carries TRBV7-9 and TRBJ2-1; TRBD2 is a possible D gene (6 bases). Germline V gene sequence: CDR1 SEHNR, CDR2 FQNEAQ (reference sequence). Between the trimmed V and J ends, which lost 8 bases and 9 bases, there was a span of 17 bases. The CDR3 length is 13 residues. In DNA, the CDR3 is TGTGCCAGCGTCCGGGACTTCGTCGGTGAGCAGTTCTTC. Its translation is CASVRDFVGEQFF. Full variable domain (outside the CDR3, taken from reference TRBV7-9 and TRBJ2-1): DTGVSQNPRHKITKRGQNVTFRCDPISEHNRLYWYRQTLGQGPEFLTYFQNEAQLEKSRLLSDRFSAERPKGSFSTLEIQRTEQGDSAMYLCASVRDFVGEQFFGPGTRLTVL.

This clonotype was counted many times. Here the CDR3 reads CSASLQGIGVGEQYF. The CDR3 DNA follows: TGCAGTGCTAGTTTACAGGGGATAGGGGTGGGAGAGCAGTACTTC. V is TRBV20-1 and J is TRBJ2-7; the match to TRBD1 covers 7 bases. V shed 3 bases, J shed 7 bases, and the junction held 15 bases outside the gene matches. This CDR3 has 15 residues. Germline V gene lookup returns CDR1 DFQATT and CDR2 SNEGSKA (reference sequence).

In this sample, this clonotype turned up once. The chain is built from TRBV5-5 and TRBJ2-1; weak D call: TRBD2 (5 bases). In germline, CDR1 is SGHKS, CDR2 YYEKEE (reference sequence). V was cut by 0 bases and J by 10 bases, with 11 bases left in between. The CDR3 contains 13 residues. CDR3 sequence reads: CASSLDPAEEQFF. As DNA, the CDR3 is TGTGCCAGCAGCTTGGATCCAGCGGAGGAGCAGTTCTTC. The full variable domain, rest sourced from reference TRBV5-5 and TRBJ2-1, is DAGVTQSPTHLIKTRGQQVTLRCSPISGHKSVSWYQQVLGQGPQFIFQYYEKEERGRGNFPDRFSARQFPNYSSELNVNALLLGDSALYLCASSLDPAEEQFFGPGTRLTVL.

The chain uses TRBV20-1 and TRBJ2-7, with D perhaps matching TRBD1 (5 bases). CDR1 and CDR2 from the germline V gene are DFQATT and SNEGSKA (reference sequence). Trimming left V 4 bases short and J 3 bases short, with 10 bases between. The CDR3 consists of 12 residues. CDR3 protein: CSATGKYYEQYF. The DNA of the CDR3 is TGCAGTGCTACAGGGAAATACTACGAGCAGTACTTC.

This chain uses TRBV29-1 with TRBJ2-3; 10 bases agree with TRBD2. The trim removed 0 bases at V and 5 bases at J, leaving 14 bases unmatched. The CDR3 covers 18 residues. CDR1 is SQVTM, CDR2 ANQGSEA, per germline. The CDR3 here is CSVEDQGRLAGALDTQYF. DNA of the CDR3: TGCAGCGTTGAAGATCAAGGGCGGCTAGCGGGAGCGCTAGATACGCAGTATTTT.

This clonotype showed up many times. The V gene is TRBV6-6, the J gene TRBJ1-4, with D hard to call. Looked up from germline, CDR1 is MNHNY and CDR2 is SVGAGI (reference sequence). The ends were cut back, 2 bases at V and 7 bases at J, with 11 bases in the middle. The CDR3 covers 14 residues. CDR3 DNA sequence: TGTGCCAGCAGTTACAAGGAAGAGGGTGAAAAACTGTTTTTT. Residues: CASSYKEEGEKLFF.

This chain uses TRBV24-1 with TRBJ2-7, with 7 bases that match TRBD1. CDR1 is KGHDR and CDR2 is SFDVKD in the germline V gene. The CDR3 runs to 14 residues. The CDR3 reads CTPPASGGPYEQYF. DNA of the CDR3: TGTACCCCTCCAGCGTCAGGGGGACCCTACGAGCAGTACTTC.

The V gene is TRBV2, the J gene TRBJ2-4; D may match TRBD1 or TRBD2 (5 bases each). Per the germline V gene, CDR1 is SNHLY and CDR2 is FYNNEI. V was pared by 3 bases and J by 8 bases, with 14 bases between. The CDR3 totals 14 residues. CDR3 protein: CASSDGAGWDIQYF. In DNA, the CDR3 is TGTGCCAGCAGTGACGGGGCAGGATGGGACATTCAGTACTTC. Complete variable domain (other parts from reference TRBV2 and TRBJ2-4): EPEVTQTPSHQVTQMGQEVILRCVPISNHLYFYWYRQILGQKVEFLVSFYNNEISEKSEIFDDQFSVERPDGSNFTLKIRSTKLEDSAMYFCASSDGAGWDIQYFGAGTRLSVL.

The chain joins TRBV6-4 to TRBJ1-4; 8 bases agree with TRBD1. V was clipped by 5 bases and J by 2 bases; unmatched bases: 7. The germline CDR1 and CDR2 sequences are MRHNA and SNTAGT. The CDR3 is made up of 16 amino acids. The CDR3 DNA reads TGTGCCAGCAGTCCCGGACAGGGTTACACTAATGAAAAACTGTTTTTT. It translates to CASSPGQGYTNEKLFF.

The chain is built from TRBV7-3 and TRBJ2-7, with TRBD1 matching 8 bases. CDR1 is SGHTA and CDR2 is FQGTGA in the germline V gene. This CDR3 region has 16 residues. With V trimmed by 3 bases and J by 7 bases, 14 bases remained unmatched. The CDR3 is CASSLGQALLVGEQYF. CDR3 in DNA: TGTGCCAGCAGCTTGGGACAGGCCCTCTTGGTTGGGGAGCAGTACTTC.

The chain carries TRBV10-3 and TRBJ1-5, with a possible D match to TRBD1 (5 bases). V was clipped by 2 bases and J by 9 bases, with 14 bases between them. The germline gives CDR1 ENHRY, CDR2 SYGVKD. There are 14 residues in the CDR3. For the CDR3, the DNA is TGTGCCATCAGTGAGCGGGACGGTGTTTGGCCCCAGCATTTT. As protein: CAISERDGVWPQHF.

The V call is TRBV7-3, the J call TRBJ2-1, with D perhaps TRBD1 or TRBD2 (5 bases each). The CDR3 sequence is 15 residues long. V lost 1 base and J 3 bases, leaving 10 bases between the germline ends. The germline CDR1 and CDR2 sequences are SGHTA and FQGTGA. The CDR3 loop is CASSLRGADYNEQFF. CDR3 DNA: TGTGCCAGCAGCTTAAGAGGGGCTGACTACAATGAGCAGTTCTTC.

This CDR3 reads CASIDSRQPGDYGYTF. The CDR3 DNA reads TGTGCCAGTATCGACTCTAGACAGCCGGGGGACTATGGCTACACCTTC. This rearrangement joins TRBV19 to TRBJ1-2; a possible D gene is TRBD1 (5 bases). Trimming stripped 7 bases from V and 3 bases from J, with 21 bases between. This CDR3 region has 16 residues. The germline CDR1 and CDR2 sequences are LNHDA and SQIVND (reference sequence).

This clonotype turned up a few times. V usage is TRBV7-3 and J usage is TRBJ2-5, with D unresolved. Germline V gene data show CDR1 as SGHTA and CDR2 as FQGTGA. Trimming shortened V by 5 bases and J by 0 bases, and 13 bases separated the two germline ends. The CDR3 spans 15 residues. The CDR3 protein is CASSPSVWNQETQYF. The DNA of the CDR3 is TGTGCCAGCAGCCCCAGTGTGTGGAACCAAGAGACCCAGTACTTC.

The V and J genes are TRBV9 and TRBJ2-1; TRBD2 matches 7 bases. V lost 1 base, J lost 4 bases, and 2 bases stayed unmatched. The CDR3 contains 14 residues. Germline V gene sequence: CDR1 SGDLS, CDR2 YYNGEE. DNA of the CDR3: TGTGCCAGCAGCGTAAGCGGGATGTACAATGAGCAGTTCTTC. Amino acids: CASSVSGMYNEQFF.

This clonotype was picked up a small number of times. The rearrangement links TRBV4-3 to TRBJ2-3, with 8 bases aligning to TRBD2. The CDR3 covers 17 residues. The trim removed 4 bases at V and 5 bases at J, leaving 14 bases unmatched. The germline V gene encodes CDR1 LGHNA and CDR2 YSLEER. The DNA for the CDR3 is TGCGCCAGCAGCCCTCCTCCGAGCGGGAGAGGGAGAGATACGCAGTATTTT. Protein sequence: CASSPPPSGRGRDTQYF.

V and J are TRBV24-1 and TRBJ2-7; D is ambiguous. V was clipped by 6 bases and J by 2 bases, with 13 bases between them. The CDR3 spans 14 residues. Germline V lookup: CDR1 KGHDR, CDR2 SFDVKD. The CDR3 here is CATSPSDGPYEQYF. CDR3 DNA sequence: TGTGCCACCAGTCCCAGTGATGGCCCCTACGAGCAGTACTTC.

This chain uses TRBV12-3 or TRBV12-4 with TRBJ2-5; 9 nucleotides match TRBD1. The CDR3 sequence is 15 residues long. Germline trimming cut 7 bases from V and 1 base from J; bases unmatched to any gene: 7. CDR3 amino acids: CASKGQGAGQETQYF. The CDR3 DNA sequence: TGTGCCAGCAAGGGACAGGGTGCGGGCCAAGAGACCCAGTACTTC.

The chain recombines TRBV5-6 with TRBJ2-5; D is possibly TRBD1 (7 bases). The CDR3 loop spans 15 amino acids. Germline CDR1 SGHDT, CDR2 YYEEEE. Trimming took 1 base from V and 1 from J, leaving 11 bases between them. CDR3 sequence (DNA): TGTGCCAGCAGCTTGACGGGGGACAGCCAAGAGACCCAGTACTTC. It specifies CASSLTGDSQETQYF. The variable domain in full, with the rest retrieved from reference TRBV5-6 and TRBJ2-5, is DAGVTQSPTHLIKTRGQQVTLRCSPKSGHDTVSWYQQALGQGPQFIFQYYEEEERQRGNFPDRFSGHQFPNYSSELNVNALLLGDSALYLCASSLTGDSQETQYFGPGTRLLVL.

This clonotype was detected only a few times. The chain is built from TRBV28 and TRBJ2-7, with 9 bases lining up with TRBD1. The CDR3 extends over 16 amino acids. The V and J ends lost 1 base and 5 bases, in that order; junction bases with no gene match: 9. Per the germline V gene, CDR1 is MDHEN and CDR2 is SYDVKM. CDR3 DNA sequence: TGTGCCAGCAGTTTATACATCGGGACAGGGAGGGACGAGCAGTACTTC. Amino acids: CASSLYIGTGRDEQYF.

The J gene is TRBJ2-5, the V gene TRBV7-3, with D perhaps matching TRBD1 (7 bases). The J call is doubtful: the DNA matches TRBJ2-7 better. From germline, CDR1 is SGHTA and CDR2 FQGTGA. This CDR3 is built from 15 residues. CDR3 nucleotides: TGTGCCAGCAGCTCGCAGGGGGGACTGTACTACGAGCAGTACTTC. This encodes CASSSQGGLYYEQYF.